This TCR beta chain was recovered during a study of blood T cell repertoires in COVID-19. Using immunoSEQ multiplex PCR, the repertoire was profiled, and TCRdb retains in-frame clones only, with some absent. This sample yields some 180,000 clones, of which approximately 89% are seen a single time; 6% to 6.5% belongs to the top ten. The CDR3 totals 15 residues. The V gene's germline CDR1 is MDHEN and CDR2 SYDVKM. Germline trimming cut 6 bases from V and 2 bases from J; bases unmatched to any gene: 8. The chain carries TRBV28 and TRBJ2-7; 9 bases align to TRBD1. The receptor was derived from a man between 40 and 49 years old who had recovered from COVID-19. Specimen: PBMCs or T cells enriched from blood (not recorded which). CDR3 amino acids: CASRTRDRATYEQYF. The DNA of the CDR3 is TGTGCCAGCAGAACCCGGGACAGGGCGACCTACGAGCAGTACTTC. Looking up the rest from reference TRBV28 and TRBJ2-7 gives the full variable domain: DVKVTQSSRYLVKRTGEKVFLECVQDMDHENMFWYRQDPGLGLRLIYFSYDVKMKEKGDIPEGYSVSREKKERFSLILESASTNQTSMYLCASRTRDRATYEQYFGPGTRLTVT.